This TCR beta chain was recovered during a study of shared clonotypes between healthy human individuals. As regards this clone: Its antigen is currently unknown.

The germline V and J ends were trimmed by 2 bases and 6 bases, with 10 bases remaining between them. The CDR3 extends over 14 amino acids. Germline V gene data show CDR1 as MNHEY and CDR2 as SMNVEV (reference sequence). CD45RO negativity and positive selection for CCR7 defined naive CD8 cells, a population that excluded terminally differentiated effector memory CD45RA+ cells. Overall study findings and caveats: A handful of donors shared around 5% of their naive CD4 clonotypes. What limited the represented genetic and exposure-history diversity was the small number of donors.

In replicate PCRs of sorted subsets, around 0.2 ug DNA, approximately 28,000 T cell genomes, was used. Assay: immunoSEQ multiplex PCR; the TCRdb copy retains only in-frame clones and omits some. The sample has more than 2 million clones; roughly 93% are singletons. The material sequenced was naive CD8+ T cells from PBMCs. The TCR sequence derives from a young man in good health. Some clones in this sample may be carry-over from other donors' samples. The chain uses TRBV27 and TRBJ1-4; a possible D gene is TRBD1 (6 bases). The DNA for the CDR3 is TGTGCCAGCAGTTTAATGGGGGCGGATGAAAAACTGTTTTTT. It specifies CASSLMGADEKLFF.